A selection of T cell receptor beta chains follows, all from one sample in a study of T cell responses to AZD1222 COVID-19 vaccine. Here immunoSEQ multiplex PCR was the method, and the copy in TCRdb shows in-frame clones only, minus some. This sample has 150,000 to 160,000 clones, with roughly nine tenths found just once. Sequences were derived from peripheral blood, sampled after recovery from COVID-19. These TCRs come from an adult who had recovered from COVID-19. CDR3s include the opening cysteine and the closing phenylalanine or tryptophan.

j_gene: TRBJ1-4
v_gene: TRBV2
CDR3aa: CASEAGPWDEKLFF

j_gene: TRBJ1-6
v_gene: TRBV19
CDR3aa: CASSLLPLDSSYNSPLHF

j_gene: TRBJ2-5
v_gene: TRBV5-1
CDR3aa: CASSSEAGKQTQYF

j_gene: TRBJ1-2
v_gene: TRBV29-1
CDR3aa: CSVEADYGYTF

j_gene: TRBJ1-4
v_gene: TRBV6-1
CDR3aa: CASSELAGAGEKLFF

j_gene: TRBJ1-4
v_gene: TRBV15
CDR3aa: CATSNGQDNEKLFF

j_gene: TRBJ1-6
v_gene: TRBV27
CDR3aa: CASTAQGSRGSPLHF

j_gene: TRBJ1-1
v_gene: TRBV6-2/TRBV6-3
CDR3aa: CASSSPPPGRTEAFF

j_gene: TRBJ2-1
v_gene: TRBV15
CDR3aa: CATSRDEYSEQFF

j_gene: TRBJ2-2
v_gene: TRBV5-1
CDR3aa: CASSLAQAPTGELFF

j_gene: TRBJ2-1
v_gene: TRBV7-9
CDR3aa: CASSLIAGGLDNEQFF

j_gene: TRBJ1-4
v_gene: TRBV19
CDR3aa: CASSIDRANEKLFF

j_gene: TRBJ1-2
v_gene: TRBV5-7
CDR3aa: CANILRSGYGYTF

j_gene: TRBJ2-6
v_gene: TRBV28
CDR3aa: CASSLGSSGANVLTF

j_gene: TRBJ2-1
v_gene: TRBV5-4
CDR3aa: CASSSSDSSSYNEQFF

j_gene: TRBJ2-1
v_gene: TRBV2
CDR3aa: CASRVSGSELNEQFF

j_gene: TRBJ2-3
v_gene: TRBV5-1
CDR3aa: CASSTGTGSTDTQYF

j_gene: TRBJ1-2
v_gene: TRBV6-5
CDR3aa: CASSYNGRQGPHGYTF

j_gene: TRBJ1-6
v_gene: TRBV19
CDR3aa: CASSIVDSPLHF

j_gene: TRBJ1-5
v_gene: TRBV7-9
CDR3aa: CASSLGGFHQPQHF

j_gene: TRBJ1-5
v_gene: TRBV19
CDR3aa: CASRSGTNSNQPQHF

j_gene: TRBJ2-3
v_gene: TRBV7-9
CDR3aa: CASRSGGTDTQYF

j_gene: TRBJ1-6
v_gene: TRBV7-9
CDR3aa: CASSFRQGESPLHF